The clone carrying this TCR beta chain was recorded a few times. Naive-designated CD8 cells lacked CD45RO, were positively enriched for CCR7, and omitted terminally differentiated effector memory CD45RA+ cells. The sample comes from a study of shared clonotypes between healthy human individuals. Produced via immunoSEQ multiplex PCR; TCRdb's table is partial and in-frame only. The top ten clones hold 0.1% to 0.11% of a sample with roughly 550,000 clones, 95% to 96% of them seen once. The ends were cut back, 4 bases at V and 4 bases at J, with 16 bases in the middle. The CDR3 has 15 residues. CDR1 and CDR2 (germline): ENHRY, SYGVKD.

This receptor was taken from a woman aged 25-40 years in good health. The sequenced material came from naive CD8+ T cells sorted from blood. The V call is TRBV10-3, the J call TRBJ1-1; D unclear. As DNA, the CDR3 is TGTGCCATCAGTGTTGACTTACCCGGTCCCACTGAAGCTTTCTTT. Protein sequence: CAISVDLPGPTEAFF.